This paragraph reports one T cell receptor (beta chain). The data derive from a study of technical replicates of blood from a handful of donors. Sequenced by immunoSEQ multiplex PCR; TCRdb stores in-frame clones only, minus some. The table includes around 60,000 clones, 80% to 95% detected once. Germline V gene sequence: CDR1 MNHNS, CDR2 SASEGT. The CDR3 extends over 13 amino acids. Trimming took 6 bases from V and 2 from J, leaving 11 bases between them. The sample taken for sequencing was PBMCs. The receptor was isolated from a human donor in good health. Some clones in this sample may be carry-over from other donors' samples. The chain links TRBV6-1 to TRBJ2-7; a possible D gene is TRBD1 (6 bases). The CDR3 sequence: CASRTGIPYEQYF. The CDR3 DNA is TGTGCCAGCAGAACAGGGATCCCCTACGAGCAGTACTTC.